Presented here are 3 T cell receptor beta chains from one specimen sequenced in a study of T-cell reconstitution after alpha-beta-depleted transplantation in children. Construction of the TCRbeta library involved unique molecular identifiers. TCRdb called the PCR reads again in MiXCR, with one record for every CDR3 protein. The sample holds a few hundred thousand distinct CDR3 sequences, about 17% seen once. Sequenced material: PBMCs, mostly from graft donor cells, taken 360 days after TCRalphabeta/CD19-depleted stem cell transplant. Every receptor here comes from a boy under three years old who had a stem cell transplant for Wiskott-Aldrich syndrome, so the T cells may come from the graft donor.

The sample holds a few counts of this clonotype. The chain joins TRBV6-2 or TRBV6-3 to TRBJ2-7, with 7 bases fitting TRBD1. The CDR3 consists of 15 residues. Germline trimming cut 5 bases from V and 0 bases from J; bases unmatched to any gene: 7. The germline gives CDR1 MNHEY, CDR2 SVGEGT. In nucleotides, the CDR3 is TGTGCCAGCAGTAAAGGACAGGCCAGCTCCTACGAGCAGTACTTC. This translates into CASSKGQASSYEQYF.

The J gene is TRBJ2-5, the V gene TRBV27; D is perhaps TRBD2 (7 bases). Trimming pared 7 bases from V and 4 bases from J, leaving 19 bases between. Germline CDR1 and CDR2: MNHEY and SMNVEV (reference sequence). The CDR3 has 15 amino acids. The CDR3 loop is CASNIRGGFGETQYF. The DNA of the CDR3 is TGTGCCAGCAACATAAGGGGGGGCTTCGGAGAGACCCAGTACTTC.

The chain has TRBV15 and TRBJ2-4; 8 positions agree with TRBD1. Looked up from germline, CDR1 is LNHNV and CDR2 is YYDKDF (reference sequence). V gave up 6 bases and J gave up 0 bases; unmatched junction bases: 10. This CDR3 has 17 amino acids. CDR3 protein: CATRGGQGHIAKNIQYF. Written as DNA, the CDR3 is TGTGCCACCAGGGGCGGACAGGGCCACATAGCCAAAAACATTCAGTACTTC.